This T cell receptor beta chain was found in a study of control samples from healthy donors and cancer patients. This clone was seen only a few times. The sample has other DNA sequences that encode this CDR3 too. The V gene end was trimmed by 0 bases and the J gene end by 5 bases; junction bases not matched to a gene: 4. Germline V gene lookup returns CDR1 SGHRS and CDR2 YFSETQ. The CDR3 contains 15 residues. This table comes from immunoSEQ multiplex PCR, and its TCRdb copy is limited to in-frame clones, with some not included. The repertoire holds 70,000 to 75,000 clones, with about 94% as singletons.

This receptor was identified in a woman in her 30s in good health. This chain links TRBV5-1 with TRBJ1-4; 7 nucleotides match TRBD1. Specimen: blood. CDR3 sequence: CASSLAEGGNEKLFF. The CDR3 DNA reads TGCGCCAGCAGCTTGGCCGAAGGGGGCAATGAAAAACTGTTTTTT.